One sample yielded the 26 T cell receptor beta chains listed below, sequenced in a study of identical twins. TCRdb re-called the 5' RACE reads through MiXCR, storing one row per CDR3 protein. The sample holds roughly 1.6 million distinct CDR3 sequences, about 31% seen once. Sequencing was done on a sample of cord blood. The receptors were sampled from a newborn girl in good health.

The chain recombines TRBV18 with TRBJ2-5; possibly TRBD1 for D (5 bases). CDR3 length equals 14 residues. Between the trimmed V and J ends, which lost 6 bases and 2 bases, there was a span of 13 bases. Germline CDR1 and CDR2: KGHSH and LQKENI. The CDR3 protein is CASSPNRLQETQYF. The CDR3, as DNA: TGTGCCAGCTCGCCGAACAGGCTGCAAGAGACCCAGTACTTC.

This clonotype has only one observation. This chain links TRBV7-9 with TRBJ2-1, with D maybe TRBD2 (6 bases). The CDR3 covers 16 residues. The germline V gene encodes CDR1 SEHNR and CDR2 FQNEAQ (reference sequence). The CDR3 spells CAGSLGSTSSYNEQFF. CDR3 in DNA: TGTGCTGGCAGCTTAGGGTCGACTAGCTCCTACAATGAGCAGTTCTTC.

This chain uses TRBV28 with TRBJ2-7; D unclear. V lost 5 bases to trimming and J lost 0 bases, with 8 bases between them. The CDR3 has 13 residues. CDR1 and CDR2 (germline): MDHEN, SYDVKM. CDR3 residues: CASSGWISYEQYF. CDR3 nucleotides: TGTGCCAGCAGTGGGTGGATCTCCTACGAGCAGTACTTC.

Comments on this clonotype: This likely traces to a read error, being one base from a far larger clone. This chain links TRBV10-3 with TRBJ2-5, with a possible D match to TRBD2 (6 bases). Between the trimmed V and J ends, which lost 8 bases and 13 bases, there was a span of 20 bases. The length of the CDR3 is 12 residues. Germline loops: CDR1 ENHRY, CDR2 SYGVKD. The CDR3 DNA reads TGTGCCATCGGGGGGACTTCCTACGAGCGGTACTTC. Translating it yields CAIGGTSYERYF.

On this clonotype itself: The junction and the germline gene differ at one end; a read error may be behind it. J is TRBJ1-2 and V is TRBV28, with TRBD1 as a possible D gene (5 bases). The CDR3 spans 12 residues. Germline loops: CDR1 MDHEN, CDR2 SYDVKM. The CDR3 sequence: CVSSSRGDGYTF. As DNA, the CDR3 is TGCGTCAGCAGTTCAAGAGGGGACGGCTACACCTTC.

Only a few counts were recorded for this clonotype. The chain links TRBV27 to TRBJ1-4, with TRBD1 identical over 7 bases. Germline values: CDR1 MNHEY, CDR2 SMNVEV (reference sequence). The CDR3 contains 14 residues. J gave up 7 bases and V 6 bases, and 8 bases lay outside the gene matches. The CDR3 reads CASSLQGIGEKLFF. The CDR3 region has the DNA TGTGCCAGCAGCTTACAGGGGATAGGTGAAAAACTGTTTTTT.

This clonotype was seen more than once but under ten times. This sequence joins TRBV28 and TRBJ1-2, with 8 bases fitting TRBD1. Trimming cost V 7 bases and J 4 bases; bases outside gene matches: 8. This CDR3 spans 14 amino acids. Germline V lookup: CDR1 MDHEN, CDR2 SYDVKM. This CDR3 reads CASTLGDRSYGYTF. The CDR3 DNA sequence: TGTGCCAGCACCTTGGGGGACAGGTCCTATGGCTACACCTTC.

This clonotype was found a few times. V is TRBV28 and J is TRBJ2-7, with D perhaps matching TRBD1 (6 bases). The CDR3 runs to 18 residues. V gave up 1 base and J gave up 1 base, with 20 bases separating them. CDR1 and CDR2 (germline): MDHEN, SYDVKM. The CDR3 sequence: CASSLSLDKGVYSYEQYF. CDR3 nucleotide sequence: TGTGCCAGCAGTTTATCGTTAGATAAGGGGGTTTATTCCTACGAGCAGTACTTC.

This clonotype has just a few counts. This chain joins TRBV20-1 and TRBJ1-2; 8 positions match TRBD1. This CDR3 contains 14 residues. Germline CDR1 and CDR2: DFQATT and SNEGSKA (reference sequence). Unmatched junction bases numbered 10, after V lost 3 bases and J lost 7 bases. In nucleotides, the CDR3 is TGCAGTGCTAGGGAGGGACAGGAGGTCCCTGGCTACACCTTC. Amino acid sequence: CSAREGQEVPGYTF.

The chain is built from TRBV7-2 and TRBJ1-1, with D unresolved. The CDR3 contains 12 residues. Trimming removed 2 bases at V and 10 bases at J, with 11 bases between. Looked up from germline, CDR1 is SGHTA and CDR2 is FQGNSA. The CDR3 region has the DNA TGTGCCAGCAGCTTAAGGTCAGCCGGAGCTTTCTTT. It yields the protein CASSLRSAGAFF.

CDR3 region: CASKGLAGYTGELFF. CDR3 bases: TGTGCCAGCAAGGGACTAGCGGGGTACACCGGGGAGCTGTTTTTT. The chain carries TRBV12-3 or TRBV12-4 and TRBJ2-2, with 13 bases matching TRBD2. The CDR3 has 15 residues. V gave up 7 bases and J gave up 3 bases; unmatched junction bases: 2.

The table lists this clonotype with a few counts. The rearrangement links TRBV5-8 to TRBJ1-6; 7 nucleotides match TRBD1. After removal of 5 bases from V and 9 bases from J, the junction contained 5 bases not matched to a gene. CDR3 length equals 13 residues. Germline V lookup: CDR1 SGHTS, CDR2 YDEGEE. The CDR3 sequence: CASRRTGTSPLHF. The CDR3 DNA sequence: TGTGCCAGCAGACGGACAGGTACTTCACCCCTCCACTTT.

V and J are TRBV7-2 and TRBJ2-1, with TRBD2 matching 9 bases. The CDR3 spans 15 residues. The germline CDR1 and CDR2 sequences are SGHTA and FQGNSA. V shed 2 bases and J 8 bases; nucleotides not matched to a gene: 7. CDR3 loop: CASSLSLAGSDEQFF. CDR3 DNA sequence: TGTGCCAGCAGCTTATCGCTAGCGGGATCCGATGAGCAGTTCTTC.

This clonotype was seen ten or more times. CDR3 residues: CASSFQGLAGAKAKNIQYF. CDR3 coding DNA: TGTGCCAGCAGCTTTCAGGGACTAGCGGGGGCTAAAGCCAAAAACATTCAGTACTTC. The chain combines TRBV7-2 with TRBJ2-4; TRBD2 aligns across 14 bases. The CDR3 contains 19 residues. Germline CDR1 and CDR2: SGHTA and FQGNSA. The junction had 7 bases not matched to a gene; V was cut back by 3 bases and J by 0 bases.

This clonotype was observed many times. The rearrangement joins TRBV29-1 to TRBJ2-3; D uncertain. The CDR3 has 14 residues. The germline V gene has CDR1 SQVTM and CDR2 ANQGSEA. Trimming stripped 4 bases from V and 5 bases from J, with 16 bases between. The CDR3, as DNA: TGCAGCGTTGTCTTTCCAAAATCTGGAGATACGCAGTATTTT. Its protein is CSVVFPKSGDTQYF.

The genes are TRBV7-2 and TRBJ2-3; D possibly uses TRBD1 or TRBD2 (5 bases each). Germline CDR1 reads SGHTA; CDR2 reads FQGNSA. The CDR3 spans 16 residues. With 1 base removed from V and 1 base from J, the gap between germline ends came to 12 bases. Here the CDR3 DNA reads TGTGCCAGCAGCTTAGACCTGGGGCGGGGCACAGATACGCAGTATTTT. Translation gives CASSLDLGRGTDTQYF.

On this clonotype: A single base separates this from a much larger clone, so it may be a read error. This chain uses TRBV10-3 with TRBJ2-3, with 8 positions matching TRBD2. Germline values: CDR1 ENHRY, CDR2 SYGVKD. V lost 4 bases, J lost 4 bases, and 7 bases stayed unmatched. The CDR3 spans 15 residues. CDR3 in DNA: TGTGCCATCAGTGGGGGACCAGCGGGAGCAGATACGCAGTATTTT. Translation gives CAISGGPAGADTQYF.

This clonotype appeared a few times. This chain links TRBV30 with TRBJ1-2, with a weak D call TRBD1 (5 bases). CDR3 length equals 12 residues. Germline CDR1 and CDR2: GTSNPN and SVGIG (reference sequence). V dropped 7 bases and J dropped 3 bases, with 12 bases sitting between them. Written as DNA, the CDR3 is TGTGCCTTGGAAAGGGGCGACTATGGCTACACCTTC. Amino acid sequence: CALERGDYGYTF.

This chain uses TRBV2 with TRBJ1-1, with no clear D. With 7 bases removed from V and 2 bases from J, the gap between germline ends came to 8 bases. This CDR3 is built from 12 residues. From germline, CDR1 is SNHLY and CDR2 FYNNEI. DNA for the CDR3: TGTGCCAGCATCAACACAAACACTGAAGCTTTCTTT. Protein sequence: CASINTNTEAFF. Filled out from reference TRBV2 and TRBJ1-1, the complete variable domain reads EPEVTQTPSHQVTQMGQEVILRCVPISNHLYFYWYRQILGQKVEFLVSFYNNEISEKSEIFDDQFSVERPDGSNFTLKIRSTKLEDSAMYFCASINTNTEAFFGQGTRLTVV.

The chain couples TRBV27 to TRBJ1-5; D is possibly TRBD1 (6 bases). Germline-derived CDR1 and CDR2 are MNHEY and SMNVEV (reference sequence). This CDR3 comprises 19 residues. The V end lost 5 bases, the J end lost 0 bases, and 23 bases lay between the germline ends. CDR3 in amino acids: CASSPNKGQTFYSNQPQHF. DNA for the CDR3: TGTGCCAGCAGTCCTAACAAAGGACAGACATTTTATAGCAATCAGCCCCAGCATTTT.

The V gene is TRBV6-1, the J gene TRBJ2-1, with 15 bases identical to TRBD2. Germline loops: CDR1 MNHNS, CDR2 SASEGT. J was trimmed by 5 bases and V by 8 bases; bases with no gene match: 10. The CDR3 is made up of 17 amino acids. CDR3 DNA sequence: TGTGCCAGCTCCCGGACTAGCGGGAGGGCAGAGCACAATGAGCAGTTCTTC. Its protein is CASSRTSGRAEHNEQFF.

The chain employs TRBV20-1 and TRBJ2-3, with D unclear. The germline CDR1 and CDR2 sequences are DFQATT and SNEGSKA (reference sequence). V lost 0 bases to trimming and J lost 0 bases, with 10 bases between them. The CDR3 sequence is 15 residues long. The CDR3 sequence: CSARDDRLSTDTQYF. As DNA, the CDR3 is TGCAGTGCTAGAGATGACCGCCTTAGCACAGATACGCAGTATTTT.

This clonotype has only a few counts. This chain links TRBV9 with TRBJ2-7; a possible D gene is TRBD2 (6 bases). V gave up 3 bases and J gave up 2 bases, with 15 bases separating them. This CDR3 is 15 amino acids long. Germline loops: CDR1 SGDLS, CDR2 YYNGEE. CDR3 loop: CASSASGVMAYEQYF. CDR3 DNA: TGTGCCAGCAGCGCCTCGGGGGTAATGGCCTACGAGCAGTACTTC.

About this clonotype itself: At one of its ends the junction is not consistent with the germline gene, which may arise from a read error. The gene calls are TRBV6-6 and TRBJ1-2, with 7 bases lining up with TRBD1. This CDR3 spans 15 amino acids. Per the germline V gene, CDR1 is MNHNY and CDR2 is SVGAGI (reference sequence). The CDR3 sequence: CAGSYDFRDSYGYTF. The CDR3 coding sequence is TGTGCCGGCAGTTACGACTTCCGGGACAGCTATGGCTACACCTTC.

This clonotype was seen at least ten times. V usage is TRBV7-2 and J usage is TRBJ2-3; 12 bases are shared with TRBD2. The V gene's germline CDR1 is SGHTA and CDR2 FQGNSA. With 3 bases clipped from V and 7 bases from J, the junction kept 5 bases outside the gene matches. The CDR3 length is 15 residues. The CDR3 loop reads CASSFGLAGTNTQYF. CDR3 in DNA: TGTGCCAGCAGCTTCGGACTAGCGGGAACGAATACGCAGTATTTT.

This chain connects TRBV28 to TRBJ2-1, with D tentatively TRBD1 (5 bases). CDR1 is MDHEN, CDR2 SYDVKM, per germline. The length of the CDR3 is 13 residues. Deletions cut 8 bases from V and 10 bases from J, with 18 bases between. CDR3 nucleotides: TGTGCCAGCGGCCCTAGGGGAAGCTACGAGCAGTTCTTC. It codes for CASGPRGSYEQFF.